The T cell receptor (beta chain) under discussion was sequenced for a study of Ad26.COV2.S vaccination and SARS-CoV-2 variants. CDR3 size: 16 residues. Germline CDR1 reads LGHNA; CDR2 reads YNFKEQ. V lost 4 bases, J lost 5 bases, and 20 bases lay in between. Sequencing was performed with immunoSEQ multiplex PCR; in TCRdb, only in-frame clones are kept and a portion is missing. Of around 300,000 clones listed, 75% to 90% are singletons. Sample treatment: around 19 received Ad26.COV2.S at low or high dose, single or two shots; several received placebo; per-sample allocation not given. Samples came from day 63 after the first vaccine or placebo injection. This adult donor, from Boston, was 18-55 years old.

The clonotype was recovered from a person between 18 and 65 years old who received the Ad26.COV2.S COVID-19 vaccine or a placebo. Sequencing used peripheral blood, obtained in a trial of Ad26.COV2.S vaccine versus placebo. The chain uses TRBV4-2 and TRBJ1-1; weak D call: TRBD1 (6 bases). As DNA, the CDR3 is TGTGCCAGCAGCCTTGGACAAACCGGGGGCCGGACTGAAGCTTTCTTT. As protein: CASSLGQTGGRTEAFF.